A single sample gave rise to the 32 T cell receptor beta chains below, sequenced in a study of blood T cell repertoires in COVID-19. Here immunoSEQ multiplex PCR was the method, and the copy in TCRdb shows in-frame clones only, minus some. The table records roughly 300,000 clones, approximately 84% of them present only once. The sample taken for sequencing was PBMCs or T cells enriched from blood (not recorded which). Every receptor here comes from a woman aged 25-40 years who had recovered from COVID-19.

The chain couples TRBV7-8 to TRBJ2-5; 8 bases fit TRBD2. The CDR3 contains 16 residues. Germline loops: CDR1 SGHVS, CDR2 FQNEAQ. The V gene end was trimmed by 5 bases and the J gene end by 4 bases; junction bases not matched to a gene: 12. The CDR3 region is CASSKKPDSGGETQYF. In nucleotides, the CDR3 is TGTGCCAGCAGCAAGAAACCGGACAGCGGGGGAGAGACCCAGTACTTC.

V usage is TRBV7-9 and J usage is TRBJ1-1, with unresolved D. This CDR3 has 12 residues. The germline gives CDR1 SEHNR, CDR2 FQNEAQ (reference sequence). V shed 3 bases and J shed 7 bases, with 9 bases lying between them. The CDR3 sequence: CASSFAADEAFF. CDR3 nucleotides: TGTGCCAGCAGCTTCGCGGCAGATGAAGCTTTCTTT.

The DNA of the CDR3 is TGTGCCAGAAGGTGGGACAGGGCTCACTATGGCTACACCTTC. It codes for CARRWDRAHYGYTF. V gene TRBV5-3 combines with J gene TRBJ1-2, with 9 bases that match TRBD1. TRBV5-3 is classed as an ORF, of uncertain function. The CDR3 spans 14 residues. V shed 5 bases and J 3 bases; nucleotides not matched to a gene: 5.

V is TRBV7-6 and J is TRBJ2-3; TRBD2 agrees at 8 bases. CDR1 and CDR2 from the germline V gene are SGHVS and FNYEAQ. The CDR3 is 15 amino acids. Germline trimming cut 1 base from V and 5 bases from J; bases unmatched to any gene: 5. CDR3 sequence reads: CASSLGTSRGDTQYF. CDR3 nucleotides: TGTGCCAGCAGCTTAGGGACTAGCCGGGGAGATACGCAGTATTTT.

V and J are TRBV7-2 and TRBJ2-1; 7 positions agree with TRBD2. Germline V lookup: CDR1 SGHTA, CDR2 FQGNSA. CDR3 length: 15 residues. With 5 bases clipped from V and 2 bases from J, the junction kept 6 bases outside the gene matches. The CDR3 loop is CASSATGGTYNEQFF. CDR3 in DNA: TGTGCCAGCAGCGCCACGGGGGGAACCTACAATGAGCAGTTCTTC.

The chain uses TRBV7-9 and TRBJ2-3; TRBD2 matches at 14 bases. This CDR3 region has 17 residues. Unmatched junction bases numbered 4, after V lost 0 bases and J lost 5 bases. Looked up from germline, CDR1 is SEHNR and CDR2 is FQNEAQ (reference sequence). The CDR3 bases are TGTGCCAGCAGCTTAGCGGGACTAGCGGGGGACGGAGATACGCAGTATTTT. Amino acid sequence: CASSLAGLAGDGDTQYF.

V gene TRBV10-1 combines with J gene TRBJ2-5, with D perhaps matching TRBD1 (5 bases). In germline, CDR1 is WNHNN, CDR2 SYGVQD (reference sequence). The CDR3 spans 13 residues. The ends were cut back, 6 bases at V and 5 bases at J, with 13 bases in the middle. The CDR3 loop reads CASSRQTGETQYF. Here the CDR3 DNA reads TGCGCCAGCAGCCGACAGACCGGGGAGACCCAGTACTTC.

V is TRBV27 and J is TRBJ1-1; 10 nucleotides line up with TRBD1. From germline, CDR1 is MNHEY and CDR2 SMNVEV (reference sequence). V shed 3 bases and J 4 bases; nucleotides not matched to a gene: 5. This CDR3 spans 15 amino acids. The CDR3 here is CASSFTRTGGTEAFF. CDR3 coding DNA: TGTGCCAGCAGTTTTACCAGGACAGGGGGCACTGAAGCTTTCTTT.

The DNA of the CDR3 is TGTGCCAGCAGTTTCGGGGATAGAGGTCAGCCCCAGCATTTT. It is translated as CASSFGDRGQPQHF. The J gene is TRBJ1-5, the V gene TRBV27; D is uncertain. V lost 3 bases and J 6 bases, leaving 12 bases between the germline ends. The germline CDR1 and CDR2 sequences are MNHEY and SMNVEV (reference sequence). CDR3 length equals 14 residues.

The chain combines TRBV5-1 with TRBJ1-1; TRBD1 matches 7 bases. Per the germline V gene, CDR1 is SGHRS and CDR2 is YFSETQ. Trimming removed 1 base from V and 3 bases from J; junction bases left unmatched: 3. The CDR3 is made up of 14 amino acids. The CDR3 coding sequence is TGCGCCAGCAGCTTGCAGGGGGAGGACACTGAAGCTTTCTTT. Encoded protein: CASSLQGEDTEAFF.

The chain couples TRBV2 to TRBJ2-3; TRBD2 matches 9 bases. Germline values: CDR1 SNHLY, CDR2 FYNNEI. V shed 2 bases, J shed 4 bases, and the junction held 10 bases outside the gene matches. The CDR3 loop spans 17 amino acids. The CDR3 sequence: CASSESRGGLAADTQYF. The CDR3, as DNA: TGTGCCAGCAGTGAAAGTCGAGGGGGACTAGCAGCAGATACGCAGTATTTT.

Here the CDR3 DNA reads TGTGCCAGCAGCCTCGACAGGAACGCCAATCAGCCCCAGCATTTT. This encodes CASSLDRNANQPQHF. V gene TRBV28 combines with J gene TRBJ1-5; TRBD1 is a possible D gene (6 bases). The CDR3 extends over 15 amino acids. Germline V gene data show CDR1 as MDHEN and CDR2 as SYDVKM. V was trimmed by 6 bases and J by 3 bases, leaving 15 bases between them.

The chain links TRBV6-5 to TRBJ1-2, with 8 bases fitting TRBD1. The CDR3 contains 15 residues. CDR1 and CDR2 (germline): MNHEY, SVGAGI. V was pared by 8 bases and J by 6 bases, with 14 bases of the junction left unmatched. The CDR3 bases are TGTGCCAGCCTGTTGCGACAGGGGATTGTCGATGGCTACACCTTC. It codes for CASLLRQGIVDGYTF.

The chain is built from TRBV18 and TRBJ2-2; a possible D gene is TRBD2 (5 bases). The CDR3 extends over 13 amino acids. Germline CDR1 reads KGHSH; CDR2 reads LQKENI. Trimming removed 3 bases at V and 8 bases at J, with 10 bases between. The CDR3 DNA follows: TGTGCCAGCTCACCTAAGGACTCGGGGGAGCTGTTTTTT. The encoded protein is CASSPKDSGELFF.

The count of this clone is one. The chain links TRBV4-2 to TRBJ2-7, with 9 positions matching TRBD1. The length of the CDR3 is 15 residues. The J segment lost 4 bases and the V segment lost 0 bases, leaving 4 bases of the junction unmatched. From germline, CDR1 is LGHNA and CDR2 YNFKEQ. The CDR3 region is CASSQDGTGRYEQYF. The CDR3 DNA is TGTGCCAGCAGCCAAGATGGGACAGGGCGATACGAGCAGTACTTC.

The CDR3 sequence: CASSLQGARNQPQHF. CDR3 bases: TGTGCCAGCAGTCTGCAGGGGGCGAGGAATCAGCCCCAGCATTTT. The rearrangement links TRBV2 to TRBJ1-5; 8 nucleotides line up with TRBD1. There are 15 residues in the CDR3. Trimming at V came to 5 bases and at J to 4 bases, leaving 7 bases not matched to a gene. From germline, CDR1 is SNHLY and CDR2 FYNNEI. The whole variable domain, filled in from reference TRBV2 and TRBJ1-5, reads EPEVTQTPSHQVTQMGQEVILRCVPISNHLYFYWYRQILGQKVEFLVSFYNNEISEKSEIFDDQFSVERPDGSNFTLKIRSTKLEDSAMYFCASSLQGARNQPQHFGDGTRLSIL.

This clone was counted a few times. As DNA, the CDR3 is TGTGCCAGTAGTATTAGGCGGCAGCCCCAGCATTTT. Translated, it gives CASSIRRQPQHF. The chain recombines TRBV19 with TRBJ1-5; no clear D gene. The CDR3 covers 12 residues. Germline V CDR1 and CDR2: LNHDA, SQIVND (reference sequence). Between the trimmed V and J ends, which lost 3 bases and 7 bases, there was a span of 7 bases.

In DNA form, the CDR3 reads TGTGCCAGCAGCTTATTGGGCTACGGTGAAAAACTGTTTTTT. Translated, it gives CASSLLGYGEKLFF. This chain connects TRBV7-9 to TRBJ1-4; D is unresolved. The CDR3 is 14 amino acids. Per germline, CDR1 SEHNR and CDR2 FQNEAQ (reference sequence). Between the trimmed V and J ends, which lost 2 bases and 7 bases, there was a span of 11 bases.

The chain couples TRBV4-1 to TRBJ1-6; D is uncertain. Per germline, CDR1 MGHRA and CDR2 YSYEKL. V lost 3 bases and J 6 bases, leaving 15 bases between the germline ends. The CDR3 consists of 16 residues. DNA of the CDR3: TGCGCCAGCAGCCAGGCTGACGGGGTTACTAATTCACCCCTCCACTTT. It encodes CASSQADGVTNSPLHF.

CDR3 DNA: TGTGCCAGCAGACAGGCAGGCGGGGGATTAACTGAGCAGTACTTC. It codes for CASRQAGGGLTEQYF. The chain couples TRBV11-2 to TRBJ2-7, with 7 bases lining up with TRBD2. The CDR3 contains 15 residues. With 6 bases clipped from V and 7 bases from J, the junction kept 15 bases outside the gene matches. CDR1 and CDR2 from the germline V gene are SGHAT and FQNNGV.

The chain employs TRBV6-6 and TRBJ2-1, with a tentative D call TRBD1 (5 bases). V was clipped by 7 bases and J by 7 bases, with 20 bases between them. CDR1 is MNHNY, CDR2 SVGAGI, per germline (reference sequence). This CDR3 region has 15 residues. DNA for the CDR3: TGTGCCAGCACCACCAGCCCCCCCAGGGATAATGAGCAGTTCTTC. It specifies CASTTSPPRDNEQFF.

CDR3 in amino acids: CATKGPTMRQFF. The CDR3 coding sequence is TGTGCCACCAAGGGGCCTACAATGAGGCAGTTCTTC. V gene TRBV24-1 combines with J gene TRBJ2-1; TRBD1 is a possible D gene (5 bases). Trimming cost V 8 bases and J 12 bases, with 16 bases left between them. The V gene's germline CDR1 is KGHDR and CDR2 SFDVKD. This CDR3 region has 12 residues.

This chain joins TRBV5-1 and TRBJ2-5, with D possibly matching TRBD2 (5 bases). Germline V gene lookup returns CDR1 SGHRS and CDR2 YFSETQ. The V end lost 0 bases, the J end lost 5 bases, and 5 bases lay between the germline ends. The CDR3 length is 12 residues. This CDR3 is CASSLGEETQYF. CDR3 in DNA: TGCGCCAGCAGCTTGGGGGAGGAGACCCAGTACTTC.

As to this clone: The sample contains more than one DNA sequence encoding this CDR3. The chain recombines TRBV12-5 with TRBJ1-2, with D tentatively TRBD1 (5 bases). CDR3 length equals 14 residues. V was cut by 3 bases and J by 7 bases, with 15 bases left in between. From germline, CDR1 is LGHNT and CDR2 FRNRAP. CDR3 coding DNA: TGTGCTAGTGGTTTTTCCGAAGGGGTTGGTGGCTACACCTTC. Encoded protein: CASGFSEGVGGYTF.

This chain uses TRBV15 with TRBJ2-7; weak D call: TRBD2 (5 bases). The CDR3 contains 13 residues. The V gene's germline CDR1 is LNHNV and CDR2 YYDKDF (reference sequence). V was pared by 8 bases and J by 6 bases, with 17 bases between. The CDR3 is CATAFRRGSEQYF. The CDR3 DNA reads as TGTGCCACCGCTTTCCGTCGGGGAAGCGAGCAGTACTTC.

J is TRBJ2-7 and V is TRBV5-1, with a possible D match to TRBD1 (6 bases). V lost 3 bases, J lost 5 bases, and 15 bases lay in between. From germline, CDR1 is SGHRS and CDR2 YFSETQ. The CDR3 has 14 residues. CDR3 in DNA: TGCGCCAGCAGCTCGGTAAGGACAGATGACGAGCAGTACTTC. Translation gives CASSSVRTDDEQYF.

J is TRBJ1-2 and V is TRBV19; 12 positions match TRBD1. Germline V lookup: CDR1 LNHDA, CDR2 SQIVND (reference sequence). This CDR3 contains 16 residues. V trimming: 3 bases; J trimming: 6 bases; junction bases outside the gene matches: 8. The CDR3 loop is CASSIPGTGGADGYTF. The CDR3 DNA sequence: TGTGCCAGTAGTATTCCCGGGACAGGGGGCGCGGATGGCTACACCTTC.

About this clone itself: This sample also contains other DNA sequences that code for the same CDR3. The rearrangement links TRBV5-1 to TRBJ1-3; TRBD1 matches 7 bases. CDR3 size: 14 residues. J lost 4 bases, V lost 4 bases, and 5 bases had no gene match. Germline V CDR1 and CDR2: SGHRS, YFSETQ. The CDR3 DNA reads as TGCGCCAGCAGCCCAGGGACAGAAGGAAACACCATATATTTT. It translates to CASSPGTEGNTIYF.

CDR3 loop: CASSARQGAGSPLHF. The CDR3 nucleotides read TGTGCCAGTAGTGCACGACAGGGGGCTGGTTCACCCCTCCACTTT. The V and J genes are TRBV19 and TRBJ1-6, with 10 bases matching TRBD1. The CDR3 consists of 15 residues. Trimming cost V 5 bases and J 9 bases; bases outside gene matches: 7. Germline CDR1 reads LNHDA; CDR2 reads SQIVND (reference sequence).

V gene TRBV10-1 combines with J gene TRBJ2-7, with TRBD1 identical over 10 bases. Germline-derived CDR1 and CDR2 are WNHNN and SYGVQD (reference sequence). Germline trimming cut 0 bases from V and 5 bases from J; bases unmatched to any gene: 4. The CDR3 consists of 15 residues. The CDR3 bases are TGCGCCAGCAGTGAGTCCGGGACAGGGGACCACGAGCAGTACTTC. Translated: CASSESGTGDHEQYF.

This chain links TRBV13 with TRBJ2-7; 13 positions agree with TRBD2. The CDR3 runs to 15 residues. Germline V lookup: CDR1 PRHDT, CDR2 FYEKMQ (reference sequence). V was pared by 5 bases and J by 5 bases, with 6 bases of the junction left unmatched. CDR3 coding DNA: TGTGCCAGCAGCCCTCGGACTAGCGGGGGCAACGAGCAGTACTTC. Translating it yields CASSPRTSGGNEQYF.

The J gene is TRBJ1-2, the V gene TRBV2, with unresolved D. CDR1 and CDR2 from the germline V gene are SNHLY and FYNNEI. The CDR3 is made up of 15 amino acids. The V and J ends lost 5 bases and 8 bases respectively, with 21 bases between them. CDR3: CASSYLDAGLEGYTF. The CDR3 region has the DNA TGTGCCAGCAGTTACCTTGATGCAGGCCTGGAAGGCTACACCTTC.